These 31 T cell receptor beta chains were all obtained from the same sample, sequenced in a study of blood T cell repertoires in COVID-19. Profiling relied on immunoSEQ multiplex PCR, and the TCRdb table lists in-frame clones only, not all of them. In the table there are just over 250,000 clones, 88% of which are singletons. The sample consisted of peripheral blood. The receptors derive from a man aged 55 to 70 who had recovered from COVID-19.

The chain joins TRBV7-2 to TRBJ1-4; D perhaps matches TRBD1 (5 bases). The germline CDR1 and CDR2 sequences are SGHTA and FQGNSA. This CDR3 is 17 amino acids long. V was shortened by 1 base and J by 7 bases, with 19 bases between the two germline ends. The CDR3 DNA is TGTGCCAGCAGCTTAGAGGGCAGGGTTAGATGGGGTGAAAAACTGTTTTTT. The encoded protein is CASSLEGRVRWGEKLFF.

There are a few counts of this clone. This chain's CDR3 is CASSFRQWGPPYDGYTF. CDR3 sequence (DNA): TGTGCCAGCAGCTTTCGGCAGTGGGGCCCTCCGTATGATGGCTACACCTTC. The rearrangement joins TRBV5-6 to TRBJ1-2, with D maybe TRBD1 (5 bases). Germline V lookup: CDR1 SGHDT, CDR2 YYEEEE. This CDR3 comprises 17 residues. V was cut by 2 bases and J by 6 bases, with 23 bases left in between.

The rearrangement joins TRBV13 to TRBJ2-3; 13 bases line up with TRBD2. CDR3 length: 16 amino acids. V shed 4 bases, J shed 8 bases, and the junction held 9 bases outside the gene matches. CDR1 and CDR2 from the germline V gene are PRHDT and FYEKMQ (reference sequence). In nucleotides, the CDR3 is TGTGCCAGCAGCTCGGGACTAGCGGGGACTTGGGGTACGCAGTATTTT. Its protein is CASSSGLAGTWGTQYF.

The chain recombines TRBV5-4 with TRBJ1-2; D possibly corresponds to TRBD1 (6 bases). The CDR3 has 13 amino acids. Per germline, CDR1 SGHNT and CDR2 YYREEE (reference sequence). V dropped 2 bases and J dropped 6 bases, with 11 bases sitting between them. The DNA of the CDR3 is TGTGCCAGCAGCTTTACAGGGCGCCATGGCTACACCTTC. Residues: CASSFTGRHGYTF. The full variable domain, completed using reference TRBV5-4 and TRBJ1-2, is ETGVTQSPTHLIKTRGQQVTLRCSSQSGHNTVSWYQQALGQGPQFIFQYYREEENGRGNFPPRFSGLQFPNYSSELNVNALELDDSALYLCASSFTGRHGYTFGSGTRLTVV.

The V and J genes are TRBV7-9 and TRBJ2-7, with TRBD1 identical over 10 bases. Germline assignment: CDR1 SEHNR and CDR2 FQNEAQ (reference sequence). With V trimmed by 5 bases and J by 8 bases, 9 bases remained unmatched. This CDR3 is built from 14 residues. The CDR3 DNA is TGTGCCAGCAGCGCGGACAGGGGGAATTACAAGCAGTACTTC. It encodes CASSADRGNYKQYF.

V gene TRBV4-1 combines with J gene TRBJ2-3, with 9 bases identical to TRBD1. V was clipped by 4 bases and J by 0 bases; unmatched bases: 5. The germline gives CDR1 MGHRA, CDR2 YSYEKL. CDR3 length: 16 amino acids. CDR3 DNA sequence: TGCGCCAGCAGCCCTGGACAGGGGCCAAGCACAGATACGCAGTATTTT. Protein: CASSPGQGPSTDTQYF.

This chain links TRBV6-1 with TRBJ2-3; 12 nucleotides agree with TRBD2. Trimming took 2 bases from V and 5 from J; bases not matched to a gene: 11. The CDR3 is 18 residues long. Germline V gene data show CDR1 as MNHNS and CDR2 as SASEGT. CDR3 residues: CASSEPLAGGPTRDTQYF. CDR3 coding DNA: TGTGCCAGCAGTGAACCACTAGCGGGGGGCCCAACAAGAGATACGCAGTATTTT.

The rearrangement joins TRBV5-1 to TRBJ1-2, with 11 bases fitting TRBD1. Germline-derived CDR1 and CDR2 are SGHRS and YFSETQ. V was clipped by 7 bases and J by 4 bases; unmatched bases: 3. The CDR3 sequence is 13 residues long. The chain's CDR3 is CASGTGGTYGYTF. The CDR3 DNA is TGCGCCAGCGGGACAGGGGGGACCTATGGCTACACCTTC.

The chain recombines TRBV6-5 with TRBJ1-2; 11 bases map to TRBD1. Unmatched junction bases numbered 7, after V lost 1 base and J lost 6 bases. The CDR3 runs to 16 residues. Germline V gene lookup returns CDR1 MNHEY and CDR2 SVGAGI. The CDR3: CASSYFARTGGNGYTF. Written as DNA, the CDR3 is TGTGCCAGCAGTTACTTCGCCCGGACAGGGGGCAATGGCTACACCTTC.

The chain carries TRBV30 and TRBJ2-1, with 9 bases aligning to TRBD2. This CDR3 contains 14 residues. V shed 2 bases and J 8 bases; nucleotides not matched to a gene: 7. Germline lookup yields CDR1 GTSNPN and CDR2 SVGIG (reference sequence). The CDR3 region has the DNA TGTGCCTGGAGTAGAGGGACTAGCACCGATGAGCAGTTCTTC. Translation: CAWSRGTSTDEQFF.

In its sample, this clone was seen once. The CDR3 DNA is TGTGCCAGTAGTCTAGTCGCGGGGGGCAGCACAGATACGCAGTATTTT. Translating it yields CASSLVAGGSTDTQYF. V gene TRBV19 combines with J gene TRBJ2-3; TRBD2 matches at 8 bases. CDR1 and CDR2 (germline): LNHDA, SQIVND (reference sequence). J was trimmed by 0 bases and V by 5 bases; bases with no gene match: 7. CDR3 length: 16 amino acids.

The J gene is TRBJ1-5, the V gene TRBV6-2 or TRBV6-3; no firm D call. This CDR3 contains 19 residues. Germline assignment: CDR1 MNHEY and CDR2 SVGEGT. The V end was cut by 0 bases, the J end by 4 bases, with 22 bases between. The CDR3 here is CASSYSVAGTGQRNQPQHF. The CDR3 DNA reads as TGTGCCAGCAGTTACTCGGTGGCAGGAACCGGCCAACGGAATCAGCCCCAGCATTTT.

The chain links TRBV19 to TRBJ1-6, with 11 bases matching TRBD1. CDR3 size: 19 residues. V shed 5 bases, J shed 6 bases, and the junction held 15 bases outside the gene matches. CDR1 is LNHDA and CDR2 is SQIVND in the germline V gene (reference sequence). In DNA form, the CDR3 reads TGTGCCAGTAGTGCCCGGGACAGGGGGATTGTGGGAAGTAATTCACCCCTCCACTTT. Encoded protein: CASSARDRGIVGSNSPLHF. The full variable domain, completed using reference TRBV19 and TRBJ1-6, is DGGITQSPKYLFRKEGQNVTLSCEQNLNHDAMYWYRQDPGQGLRLIYYSQIVNDFQKGDIAEGYSVSREKKESFPLTVTSAQKNPTAFYLCASSARDRGIVGSNSPLHFGNGTRLTVT.

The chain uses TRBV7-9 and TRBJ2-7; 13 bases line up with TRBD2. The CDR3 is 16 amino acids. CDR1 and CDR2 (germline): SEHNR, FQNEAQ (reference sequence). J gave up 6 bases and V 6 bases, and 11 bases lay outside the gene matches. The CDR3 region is CASSPGLAGRKGEQYF. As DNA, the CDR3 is TGTGCCAGCAGTCCGGGACTAGCGGGGAGGAAAGGCGAGCAGTACTTC.

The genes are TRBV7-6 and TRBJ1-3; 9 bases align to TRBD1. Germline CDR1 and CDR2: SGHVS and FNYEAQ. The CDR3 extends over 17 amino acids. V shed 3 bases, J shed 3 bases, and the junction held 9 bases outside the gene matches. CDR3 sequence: CASSFSIGQGFGNTIYF. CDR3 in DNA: TGTGCCAGCAGCTTCTCGATCGGACAGGGGTTTGGAAACACCATATATTTT. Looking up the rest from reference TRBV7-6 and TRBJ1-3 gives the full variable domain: GAGVSQSPRYKVTKRGQDVALRCDPISGHVSLYWYRQALGQGPEFLTYFNYEAQQDKSGLPNDRFSAERPEGSISTLTIQRTEQRDSAMYRCASSFSIGQGFGNTIYFGEGSWLTVV.

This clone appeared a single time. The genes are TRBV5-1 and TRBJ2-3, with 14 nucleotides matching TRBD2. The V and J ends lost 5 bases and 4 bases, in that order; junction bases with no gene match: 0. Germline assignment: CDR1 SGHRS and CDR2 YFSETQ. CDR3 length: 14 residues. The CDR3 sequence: CASRTSGGADTQYF. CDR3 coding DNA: TGCGCCAGCAGGACTAGCGGGGGGGCAGATACGCAGTATTTT.

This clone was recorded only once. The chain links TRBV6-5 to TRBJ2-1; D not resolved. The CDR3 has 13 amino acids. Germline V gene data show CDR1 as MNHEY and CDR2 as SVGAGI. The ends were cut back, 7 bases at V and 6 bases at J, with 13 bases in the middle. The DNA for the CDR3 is TGTGCCAGCATGGCTGATCCTTTCAATGAGCAGTTCTTC. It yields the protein CASMADPFNEQFF.

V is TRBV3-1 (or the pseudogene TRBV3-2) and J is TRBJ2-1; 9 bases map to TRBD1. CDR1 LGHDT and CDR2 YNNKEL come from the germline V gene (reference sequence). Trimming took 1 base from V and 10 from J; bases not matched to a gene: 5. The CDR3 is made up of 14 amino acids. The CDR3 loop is CASSQGGQGGEQFF. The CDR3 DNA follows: TGTGCCAGCAGCCAAGGGGGACAGGGTGGAGAGCAGTTCTTC.

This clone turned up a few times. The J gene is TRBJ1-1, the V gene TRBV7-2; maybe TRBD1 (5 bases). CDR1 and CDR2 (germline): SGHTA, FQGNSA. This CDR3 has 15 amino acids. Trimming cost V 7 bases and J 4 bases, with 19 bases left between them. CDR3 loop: CASTLGSGWVTEAFF. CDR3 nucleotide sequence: TGTGCCAGCACCCTGGGTTCAGGGTGGGTCACTGAAGCTTTCTTT.

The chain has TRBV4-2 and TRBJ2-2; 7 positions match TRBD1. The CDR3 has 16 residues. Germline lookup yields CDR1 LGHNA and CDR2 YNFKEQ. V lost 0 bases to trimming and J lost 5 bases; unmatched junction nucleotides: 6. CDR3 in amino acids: CASSQDKGQLTGELFF. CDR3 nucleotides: TGTGCCAGCAGCCAAGATAAGGGACAGCTTACCGGGGAGCTGTTTTTT.

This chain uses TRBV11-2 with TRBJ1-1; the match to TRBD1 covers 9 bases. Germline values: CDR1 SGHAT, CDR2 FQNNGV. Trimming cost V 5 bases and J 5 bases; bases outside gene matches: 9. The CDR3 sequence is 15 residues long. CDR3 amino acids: CASSAGQGRGTEAFF. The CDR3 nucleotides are TGTGCCAGCAGCGCGGGACAGGGAAGAGGAACTGAAGCTTTCTTT.

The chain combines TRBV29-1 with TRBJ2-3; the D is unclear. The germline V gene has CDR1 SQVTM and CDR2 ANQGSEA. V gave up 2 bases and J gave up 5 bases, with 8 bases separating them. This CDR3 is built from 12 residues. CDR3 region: CSVEPVVDTQYF. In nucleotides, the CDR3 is TGCAGCGTTGAACCGGTGGTAGATACGCAGTATTTT.

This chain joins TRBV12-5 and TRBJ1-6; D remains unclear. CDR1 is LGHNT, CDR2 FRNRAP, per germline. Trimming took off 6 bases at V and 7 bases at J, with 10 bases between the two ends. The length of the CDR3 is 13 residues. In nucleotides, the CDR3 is TGTGCTAGTGGACAAACGGGGAATTCACCCCTCCACTTT. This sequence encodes CASGQTGNSPLHF.

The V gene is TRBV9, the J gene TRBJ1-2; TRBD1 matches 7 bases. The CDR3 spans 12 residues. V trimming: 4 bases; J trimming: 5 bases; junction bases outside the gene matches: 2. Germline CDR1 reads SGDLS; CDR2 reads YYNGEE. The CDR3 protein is CASSSGQYGYTF. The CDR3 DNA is TGTGCCAGCAGCTCGGGACAGTATGGCTACACCTTC.

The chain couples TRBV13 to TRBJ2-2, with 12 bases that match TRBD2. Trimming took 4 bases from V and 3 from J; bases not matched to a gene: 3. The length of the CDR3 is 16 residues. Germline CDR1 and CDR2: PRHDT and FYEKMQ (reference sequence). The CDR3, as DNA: TGTGCCAGCAGCTCCCCTAGCGGGGGGGACACCGGGGAGCTGTTTTTT. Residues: CASSSPSGGDTGELFF.

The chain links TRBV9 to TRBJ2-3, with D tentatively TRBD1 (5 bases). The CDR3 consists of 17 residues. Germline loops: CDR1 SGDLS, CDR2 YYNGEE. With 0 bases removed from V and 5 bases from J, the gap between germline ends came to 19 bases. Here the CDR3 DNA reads TGTGCCAGCAGCGTAGGGACGAGGACACGGGTGATAGATACGCAGTATTTT. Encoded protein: CASSVGTRTRVIDTQYF.

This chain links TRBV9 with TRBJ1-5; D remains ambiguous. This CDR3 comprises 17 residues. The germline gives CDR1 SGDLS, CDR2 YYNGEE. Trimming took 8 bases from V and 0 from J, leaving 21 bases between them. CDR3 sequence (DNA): TGTGCCAGTCCTAGAGTCCGGGGATACCCTAGCAATCAGCCCCAGCATTTT. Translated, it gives CASPRVRGYPSNQPQHF.

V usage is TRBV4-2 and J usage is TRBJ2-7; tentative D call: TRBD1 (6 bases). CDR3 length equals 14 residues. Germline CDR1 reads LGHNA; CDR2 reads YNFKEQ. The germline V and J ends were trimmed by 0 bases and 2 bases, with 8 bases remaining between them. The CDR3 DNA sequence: TGTGCCAGCAGCCAAGAGGACAGCACCTACGAGCAGTACTTC. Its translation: CASSQEDSTYEQYF.

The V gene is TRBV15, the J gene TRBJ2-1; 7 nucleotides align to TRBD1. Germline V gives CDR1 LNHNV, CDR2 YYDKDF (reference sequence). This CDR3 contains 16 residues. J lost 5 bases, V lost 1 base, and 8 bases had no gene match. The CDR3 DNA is TGTGCCACCAGCAGAGGACAGGGTGAGGGTGACAATGAGCAGTTCTTC. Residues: CATSRGQGEGDNEQFF.

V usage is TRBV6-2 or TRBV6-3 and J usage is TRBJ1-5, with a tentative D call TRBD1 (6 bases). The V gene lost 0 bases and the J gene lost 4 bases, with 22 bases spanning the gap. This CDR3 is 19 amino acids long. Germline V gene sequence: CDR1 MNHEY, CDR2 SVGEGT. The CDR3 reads CASSYSSRGGPGANQPQHF. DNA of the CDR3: TGTGCCAGCAGTTACTCGTCAAGAGGGGGTCCCGGGGCTAATCAGCCCCAGCATTTT.

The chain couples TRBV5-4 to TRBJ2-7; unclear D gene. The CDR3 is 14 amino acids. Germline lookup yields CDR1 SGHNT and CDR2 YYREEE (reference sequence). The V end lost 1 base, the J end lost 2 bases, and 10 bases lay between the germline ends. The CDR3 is CASSLNRQAYEQYF. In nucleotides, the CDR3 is TGTGCCAGCAGCTTGAATCGGCAGGCCTACGAGCAGTACTTC.